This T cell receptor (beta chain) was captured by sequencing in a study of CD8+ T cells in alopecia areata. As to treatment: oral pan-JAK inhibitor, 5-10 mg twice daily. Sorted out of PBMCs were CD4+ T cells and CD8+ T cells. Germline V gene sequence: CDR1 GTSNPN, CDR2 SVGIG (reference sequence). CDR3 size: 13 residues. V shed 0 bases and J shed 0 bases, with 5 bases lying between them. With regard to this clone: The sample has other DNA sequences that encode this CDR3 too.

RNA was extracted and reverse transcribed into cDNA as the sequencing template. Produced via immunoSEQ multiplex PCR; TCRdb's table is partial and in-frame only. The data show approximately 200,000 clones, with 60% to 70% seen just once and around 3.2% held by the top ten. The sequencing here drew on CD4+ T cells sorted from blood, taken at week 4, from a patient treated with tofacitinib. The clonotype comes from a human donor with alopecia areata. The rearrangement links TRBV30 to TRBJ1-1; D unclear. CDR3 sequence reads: CAWSVGMNTEAFF. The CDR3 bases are TGTGCCTGGAGTGTGGGGATGAACACTGAAGCTTTCTTT.